This TCR beta chain derives from a study of blood T cell repertoires in COVID-19. Overall study context: The United States, Italy and Spain supplied acute and convalescent COVID-19 samples. PBMCs, B-cell-depleted T cells, or T cells were the source of the cDNA or gDNA that made up the material.

Under the authors' procedure: Estimation of nucleated cell counts was performed using reference gene primer amplification. Some clones are missing from TCRdb's copy, which holds only in-frame ones; the method was immunoSEQ multiplex PCR. The V and J calls and clone size are taken from that table; D and trimming were inferred from the DNA. Of roughly 28,000 clones listed, 89% are singletons. The CDR3 has 17 residues. Germline values: CDR1 SGHDN, CDR2 FVKESK. V lost 4 bases, J lost 4 bases, and 13 bases stayed unmatched. V and J are TRBV14 and TRBJ2-3, with 8 nucleotides matching TRBD2. This sequence was found in a human donor with acute or convalescent COVID-19. The donor label of this sample is uncertain. The sequencing input was peripheral blood. The CDR3 here is CASSRQLAARRADTQYF. The CDR3 bases are TGTGCCAGCAGCCGGCAACTAGCGGCAAGGAGGGCAGATACGCAGTATTTT. Full variable domain (rest looked up from reference TRBV14 and TRBJ2-3): EAGVTQFPSHSVIEKGQTVTLRCDPISGHDNLYWYRRVMGKEIKFLLHFVKESKQDESGMPNNRFLAERTGGTYSTLKVQPAELEDSGVYFCASSRQLAARRADTQYFGPGTRLTVL.